This TCR beta chain was identified during a study of CD8 T cells in ankylosing spondylitis. Study-wide results and caveats: The authors reported significant enrichment of disease-linked clones in matched ankylosing spondylitis synovial fluid. Prior work had noted some motif variants in reactive arthritis blood and synovial fluid. Ankylosing spondylitis blood seemed to carry a telltale TCR beta motif made of under ten highly homologous variants.

Concerning this clonotype itself: Its antigen is unidentified.

TCRdb re-called the 5' RACE reads through MiXCR, storing one row per CDR3 protein. Of roughly 180,000 distinct CDR3 sequences detected, 9.5% to 15% appear once; the ten largest clones hold approximately 15%. V gave up 4 bases and J gave up 2 bases; unmatched junction bases: 2. CDR3 size: 15 residues. The germline gives CDR1 MGHRA, CDR2 YSYEKL. What was sequenced was blood, either unsorted or a sorted T cell fraction (not recorded which). This TCR was recovered from a male donor with ankylosing spondylitis or in good health (not recorded which). The genes are TRBV4-1 and TRBJ1-2; 12 nucleotides line up with TRBD1. DNA of the CDR3: TGCGCCAGCAGCCTGGGGACAGGGGGCAACTATGGCTACACCTTC. This translates into CASSLGTGGNYGYTF.